This T cell receptor beta chain originates from a study of blood T cell repertoires in COVID-19. This CDR3 region has 16 residues. V shed 2 bases, J shed 9 bases, and the junction held 11 bases outside the gene matches. The germline V gene encodes CDR1 MNHNS and CDR2 SASEGT. The repertoire was sequenced with immunoSEQ multiplex PCR; TCRdb's copy has only in-frame clones and lacks some. Among around 270,000 clones listed, about 83% were seen once. The chain is built from TRBV6-1 and TRBJ2-1; 9 bases agree with TRBD1. The TCR originated in a woman aged 40 to 50 who had recovered from COVID-19. Sequencing was performed on peripheral blood. As DNA, the CDR3 is TGTGCCAGCAGTGAACGCCCCTACGACAGGGGGGGTGAGCAGTTCTTC. Its protein product is CASSERPYDRGGEQFF.